Listed here are 22 T cell receptor beta chains from one sample, sequenced in a study of blood T cell repertoires in COVID-19. TCRdb's table, derived via immunoSEQ multiplex PCR, lists solely in-frame clones and lacks some. The sample holds about 110,000 clones; about four fifths are singletons and the top ten take roughly 4.1%. Sequenced material: peripheral blood. Source of these receptors: a woman in her 70s with acute or convalescent COVID-19.

This chain connects TRBV6-1 to TRBJ1-3; the D gene is possibly TRBD1 (6 bases). V shed 0 bases and J shed 3 bases, with 12 bases lying between them. CDR3 length equals 16 residues. Germline CDR1 MNHNS, CDR2 SASEGT. Here the CDR3 DNA reads TGTGCCAGCAGTGAAGCGCCGGGGGGCAGTGGAAACACCATATATTTT. Residues: CASSEAPGGSGNTIYF.

The V call is TRBV28, the J call TRBJ2-5, with a tentative D call TRBD1 (5 bases). The germline V gene encodes CDR1 MDHEN and CDR2 SYDVKM. The CDR3 totals 16 residues. Trimming cost V 3 bases and J 0 bases, with 14 bases left between them. The CDR3 region is CASSFRVSDYQETQYF. CDR3 nucleotide sequence: TGTGCCAGCAGTTTCAGGGTCTCCGATTACCAAGAGACCCAGTACTTC. Drawing the rest from reference TRBV28 and TRBJ2-5, the complete variable domain is DVKVTQSSRYLVKRTGEKVFLECVQDMDHENMFWYRQDPGLGLRLIYFSYDVKMKEKGDIPEGYSVSREKKERFSLILESASTNQTSMYLCASSFRVSDYQETQYFGPGTRLLVL.

V and J are TRBV28 and TRBJ1-4; TRBD1 matches at 10 bases. J was trimmed by 6 bases and V by 4 bases; bases with no gene match: 5. Germline V gives CDR1 MDHEN, CDR2 SYDVKM. The CDR3 has 15 residues. CDR3 protein: CASSSTGGLYEKLFF. CDR3 in DNA: TGTGCCAGCAGTTCGACAGGGGGCCTCTATGAAAAACTGTTTTTT.

DNA for the CDR3: TGTGCCAGCAGCCAAGCGAGGCGAGAAGCTTTCTTT. It encodes CASSQARREAFF. The chain uses TRBV3-1 (or the pseudogene TRBV3-2) and TRBJ1-1; D unclear. V lost 1 base and J lost 8, with 8 bases in between. There are 12 residues in the CDR3. CDR1 is LGHDT and CDR2 is YNNKEL in the germline V gene (reference sequence).

This sequence joins TRBV9 and TRBJ1-1, with TRBD1 matching 7 bases. CDR1 and CDR2 (germline): SGDLS, YYNGEE. This CDR3 comprises 17 residues. V was clipped by 0 bases and J by 6 bases; unmatched bases: 14. DNA for the CDR3: TGTGCCAGCAGCGTAGGGTCCAGGGGGGATGTTTTGCCTGAAGCTTTCTTT. Its translation is CASSVGSRGDVLPEAFF.

V usage is TRBV5-5 and J usage is TRBJ1-6; D is perhaps TRBD1 (6 bases). Germline CDR1 SGHKS, CDR2 YYEKEE (reference sequence). V was pared by 4 bases and J by 8 bases, with 16 bases between. The CDR3 is 15 residues long. The CDR3 bases are TGTGCCAGCAGCCAACAGGGAGTACATGATTCACCCCTCCACTTT. Its protein is CASSQQGVHDSPLHF.

The genes are TRBV7-9 and TRBJ1-3; possibly TRBD1 for D (5 bases). V was shortened by 2 bases and J by 3 bases, with 11 bases between the two germline ends. The CDR3 length is 15 residues. The V gene's germline CDR1 is SEHNR and CDR2 FQNEAQ (reference sequence). As DNA, the CDR3 is TGTGCCAGCAGCTTAAACTCAGGGTATGGAAACACCATATATTTT. This encodes CASSLNSGYGNTIYF.

This clone is judged medium-sized (0.01 to 0.1%). This chain links TRBV7-3 with TRBJ1-3; perhaps TRBD1 as D (5 bases). Germline assignment: CDR1 SGHTA and CDR2 FQGTGA. The germline V and J ends were trimmed by 5 bases and 0 bases, with 17 bases remaining between them. CDR3 length equals 17 residues. The CDR3 loop is CASSGDPAGPSGNTIYF. CDR3 DNA sequence: TGTGCCAGCAGCGGAGACCCCGCAGGGCCCTCTGGAAACACCATATATTTT.

This chain connects TRBV27 to TRBJ1-5, with D unclear. The V end lost 2 bases, the J end lost 4 bases, and 6 bases lay between the germline ends. CDR1 is MNHEY, CDR2 SMNVEV, per germline (reference sequence). This CDR3 contains 13 residues. The CDR3 DNA reads as TGTGCCAGCAGTTTAGCGGAGAATCAGCCCCAGCATTTT. Translating it yields CASSLAENQPQHF.

The rearrangement links TRBV2 to TRBJ2-1; weak D call: TRBD1 (6 bases). Looked up from germline, CDR1 is SNHLY and CDR2 is FYNNEI. This CDR3 is 15 amino acids long. The ends were cut back, 7 bases at V and 0 bases at J, with 13 bases in the middle. This CDR3 reads CASTNQGSSYNEQFF. The CDR3 DNA sequence: TGTGCCAGCACCAATCAGGGGAGCTCCTACAATGAGCAGTTCTTC.

The chain employs TRBV19 and TRBJ1-2; TRBD1 aligns across 9 bases. With V trimmed by 3 bases and J by 5 bases, 7 bases remained unmatched. The CDR3 is made up of 15 amino acids. Per germline, CDR1 LNHDA and CDR2 SQIVND (reference sequence). CDR3 DNA: TGTGCCAGTAGTATCCCCGGACAGGGGAGTTATGGCTACACCTTC. This gives the protein CASSIPGQGSYGYTF. The variable domain in full, completed from reference TRBV19 and TRBJ1-2, reads DGGITQSPKYLFRKEGQNVTLSCEQNLNHDAMYWYRQDPGQGLRLIYYSQIVNDFQKGDIAEGYSVSREKKESFPLTVTSAQKNPTAFYLCASSIPGQGSYGYTFGSGTRLTVV.

This sequence joins TRBV29-1 and TRBJ2-2; TRBD1 is a possible D gene (6 bases). The germline CDR1 and CDR2 sequences are SQVTM and ANQGSEA. V was trimmed by 5 bases and J by 2 bases, leaving 21 bases between them. This CDR3 comprises 17 residues. The CDR3 coding sequence is TGCAGCGTTAAGCGAGGCCGGGACAACCTCAACACCGGGGAGCTGTTTTTT. Protein: CSVKRGRDNLNTGELFF.

The chain couples TRBV9 to TRBJ1-1; TRBD1 matches at 7 bases. The V and J ends lost 0 bases and 7 bases, in that order; junction bases with no gene match: 6. CDR3 length: 14 amino acids. The germline V gene encodes CDR1 SGDLS and CDR2 YYNGEE. CDR3 nucleotides: TGTGCCAGCAGCGTAGCGGGAGGGGGCGTTGAAGCTTTCTTT. Translated: CASSVAGGGVEAFF.

This chain joins TRBV7-8 and TRBJ2-3; D remains unclear. Per germline, CDR1 SGHVS and CDR2 FQNEAQ. V gave up 6 bases and J gave up 2 bases, with 12 bases separating them. CDR3 size: 14 residues. CDR3: CASSPPEDTDTQYF. CDR3 in DNA: TGTGCCAGCAGTCCCCCCGAGGACACAGATACGCAGTATTTT.

This clone has just one count. The chain links TRBV25-1 to TRBJ1-1; a possible D gene is TRBD1 (5 bases). Trimming cost V 3 bases and J 4 bases, with 12 bases left between them. Looked up from germline, CDR1 is MGHDK and CDR2 is SYGVNS. The CDR3 contains 14 residues. CDR3 sequence (DNA): TGTGCCAGCAGTGAGGCAGGGTTCAGCACTGAAGCTTTCTTT. This codes for CASSEAGFSTEAFF. The full variable domain, its missing parts supplied by reference TRBV25-1 and TRBJ1-1, is EADIYQTPRYLVIGTGKKITLECSQTMGHDKMYWYQQDPGMELHLIHYSYGVNSTEKGDLSSESTVSRIRTEHFPLTLESARPSHTSQYLCASSEAGFSTEAFFGQGTRLTVV.

This chain uses TRBV6-2 or TRBV6-3 with TRBJ1-3; the D gene is possibly TRBD1 (5 bases). CDR1 MNHEY and CDR2 SVGEGT come from the germline V gene. With 6 bases removed from V and 4 bases from J, the gap between germline ends came to 13 bases. There are 14 residues in the CDR3. CDR3 in amino acids: CASSWTLGGNTIYF. The CDR3 bases are TGTGCCAGCAGCTGGACATTGGGAGGAAACACCATATATTTT.

Written as DNA, the CDR3 is TGTGCCACCAGCAGAGCAACAGGGTACTATGGCTACACCTTC. This sequence encodes CATSRATGYYGYTF. V is TRBV15 and J is TRBJ1-2, with TRBD1 as a possible D gene (6 bases). The CDR3 has 14 amino acids. The V end lost 1 base, the J end lost 3 bases, and 9 bases lay between the germline ends. Germline loops: CDR1 LNHNV, CDR2 YYDKDF (reference sequence).

The chain uses TRBV6-1 and TRBJ2-3; D possibly corresponds to TRBD1 (6 bases). This CDR3 is built from 15 residues. CDR1 is MNHNS, CDR2 SASEGT, per germline. Trimming removed 3 bases from V and 4 bases from J, with 14 bases in between. CDR3 sequence: CASSEGAHRADTQYF. As DNA, the CDR3 is TGTGCCAGCAGTGAGGGGGCGCATAGGGCAGATACGCAGTATTTT.

The chain is built from TRBV6-5 and TRBJ1-1; 7 bases are a match to TRBD1. The CDR3 contains 15 residues. Germline CDR1 and CDR2: MNHEY and SVGAGI. After removal of 7 bases from V and 4 bases from J, the junction contained 12 bases not matched to a gene. Here the CDR3 reads CASIGGTVGVTEAFF. CDR3 coding DNA: TGTGCCAGCATAGGGGGCACAGTTGGGGTCACTGAAGCTTTCTTT.

The V call is TRBV5-4, the J call TRBJ1-3, with TRBD1 matching over 10 bases. Germline CDR1 is SGHNT and CDR2 is YYREEE (reference sequence). CDR3 length: 14 amino acids. V was pared by 6 bases and J by 3 bases, with 3 bases of the junction left unmatched. CDR3 bases: TGTGCCAGCACCGACAGGGGGCTTGGAAACACCATATATTTT. Its translation is CASTDRGLGNTIYF.

J is TRBJ1-4 and V is TRBV15; perhaps TRBD1 as D (6 bases). V was clipped by 3 bases and J by 7 bases, with 9 bases between them. The germline CDR1 and CDR2 sequences are LNHNV and YYDKDF (reference sequence). The CDR3 extends over 13 amino acids. The CDR3 loop is CATSSLQGEKLFF. CDR3 in DNA: TGTGCCACCAGCAGCCTACAGGGTGAAAAACTGTTTTTT. Variable domain in full (rest from reference TRBV15 and TRBJ1-4): DAMVIQNPRYQVTQFGKPVTLSCSQTLNHNVMYWYQQKSSQAPKLLFHYYDKDFNNEADTPDNFQSRRPNTSFCFLDIRSPGLGDTAMYLCATSSLQGEKLFFGSGTQLSVL.

J is TRBJ2-2 and V is TRBV4-1, with D possibly being TRBD2 (7 bases). There are 16 residues in the CDR3. The V gene's germline CDR1 is MGHRA and CDR2 YSYEKL. V dropped 4 bases and J dropped 5 bases, with 17 bases sitting between them. As DNA, the CDR3 is TGCGCCAGCAGCCCATGGGAGGGGGGCTCTACCGGGGAGCTGTTTTTT. This codes for CASSPWEGGSTGELFF.